This passage covers 9 T cell receptor beta chains from one sample sequenced in a study of blood T cell repertoires in COVID-19. The assay was immunoSEQ multiplex PCR, and TCRdb's table has in-frame clones only and misses some. The sample yields about 290,000 clones, approximately 88% seen once. Sequencing was performed on PBMCs or T cells enriched from blood (not recorded which). These receptor sequences come from a middle-aged woman who had recovered from COVID-19.

The genes are TRBV18 and TRBJ1-4; 8 bases are a match to TRBD1. Germline V gene lookup returns CDR1 KGHSH and CDR2 LQKENI. Unmatched junction bases numbered 15, after V lost 3 bases and J lost 6 bases. The CDR3 is made up of 18 amino acids. In DNA form, the CDR3 reads TGTGCCAGCTCACCCTCCGGGACAGGAATAGGGGGCTATGAAAAACTGTTTTTT. Protein product: CASSPSGTGIGGYEKLFF.

The chain is built from TRBV7-9 and TRBJ1-2, with D possibly being TRBD1 (6 bases). Trimming took 4 bases from V and 0 from J, leaving 18 bases between them. The CDR3 length is 17 residues. Per germline, CDR1 SEHNR and CDR2 FQNEAQ (reference sequence). The CDR3 loop is CASSSGTPMDANYGYTF. The CDR3 DNA is TGTGCCAGCAGCTCCGGGACACCCATGGACGCTAACTATGGCTACACCTTC.

This clone was seen only once. The V and J genes are TRBV30 and TRBJ1-2; D gene ambiguous. V lost 2 bases and J 8 bases, leaving 12 bases between the germline ends. This CDR3 comprises 12 residues. Germline-derived CDR1 and CDR2 are GTSNPN and SVGIG (reference sequence). CDR3 nucleotides: TGTGCCTGGAGTATAAACAGTAGGGGCTACACCTTC. Translating gives CAWSINSRGYTF. Using reference TRBV30 and TRBJ1-2 for the parts outside the CDR3, the full variable domain is SQTIHQWPATLVQPVGSPLSLECTVEGTSNPNLYWYRQAAGRGLQLLFYSVGIGQISSEVPQNLSASRPQDRQFILSSKKLLLSDSGFYLCAWSINSRGYTFGSGTRLTVV.

The chain has TRBV24-1 and TRBJ2-1; 7 positions agree with TRBD2. In germline, CDR1 is KGHDR, CDR2 SFDVKD. The CDR3 length is 16 residues. The junction had 9 bases not matched to a gene; V was cut back by 4 bases and J by 4 bases. The CDR3 coding sequence is TGTGCCACCAGTGACGCGACTAGCTCCCCGTACAATGAGCAGTTCTTC. Its translation is CATSDATSSPYNEQFF.

The gene calls are TRBV6-1 and TRBJ1-2; D perhaps matches TRBD1 (6 bases). V gave up 1 base and J gave up 4 bases, with 7 bases separating them. The CDR3 is made up of 13 amino acids. Germline V gene lookup returns CDR1 MNHNS and CDR2 SASEGT. The CDR3 nucleotides read TGTGCCAGCAGTGAAGTGACAGGCTATGGCTACACCTTC. It codes for CASSEVTGYGYTF.

This chain joins TRBV7-2 and TRBJ2-1, with D perhaps matching TRBD2 (6 bases). The germline V and J ends were trimmed by 1 base and 7 bases, with 11 bases remaining between them. There are 14 residues in the CDR3. Germline CDR1 SGHTA, CDR2 FQGNSA. In nucleotides, the CDR3 is TGTGCCAGCAGCTTAGGGGCCGGAGGGAATGAGCAGTTCTTC. Translated, it gives CASSLGAGGNEQFF. Full variable domain (rest looked up from reference TRBV7-2 and TRBJ2-1): GAGVSQSPSNKVTEKGKDVELRCDPISGHTALYWYRQSLGQGLEFLIYFQGNSAPDKSGLPSDRFSAERTGGSVSTLTIQRTQQEDSAVYLCASSLGAGGNEQFFGPGTRLTVL.

CDR3: CASSPDGGARYGYTF. CDR3 coding DNA: TGTGCCAGCAGCCCCGACGGGGGGGCACGGTATGGCTACACCTTC. The V and J genes are TRBV4-2 and TRBJ1-2, with a tentative D call TRBD1 (6 bases). Germline CDR1 reads LGHNA; CDR2 reads YNFKEQ. The CDR3 length is 15 residues. V was trimmed by 4 bases and J by 5 bases, leaving 17 bases between them.

This chain links TRBV19 with TRBJ1-6; no clear D gene. The CDR3 covers 14 residues. Trimming removed 1 base at V and 5 bases at J, with 6 bases between. The germline gives CDR1 LNHDA, CDR2 SQIVND (reference sequence). The CDR3 sequence is CASSIVGDNSPLHF. The CDR3 DNA is TGTGCCAGTAGTATAGTCGGGGATAATTCACCCCTCCACTTT.

This rearrangement joins TRBV30 to TRBJ1-1, with D possibly being TRBD1 (5 bases). CDR3 length: 11 residues. V dropped 0 bases and J dropped 10 bases, with 9 bases sitting between them. The germline gives CDR1 GTSNPN, CDR2 SVGIG (reference sequence). Here the CDR3 DNA reads TGTGCCTGGAGTGTGACAGTAAGAGCTTTCTTT. This sequence encodes CAWSVTVRAFF.